The 6 T cell receptor beta chains below all came from one sample that was sequenced in a study of response to subunit inactivated influenza vaccine. TCRdb reprocessed the RT-PCR reads via MiXCR and lists one record per CDR3 protein. The data show fewer than 700,000 distinct CDR3 sequences, approximately 12% seen once. Sequences were derived from PBMCs from blood, sampled 45 days after vaccination. Receptors were obtained from a middle-aged man who received an inactivated influenza vaccine.

This clonotype turned up a few times. The chain is built from TRBV5-6 and TRBJ1-2, with D tentatively TRBD1 (6 bases). V lost 6 bases and J lost 8, with 14 bases in between. This CDR3 region has 12 residues. Germline V gene lookup returns CDR1 SGHDT and CDR2 YYEEEE. Here the CDR3 reads CASTRDKDGYTF. CDR3 bases: TGTGCCAGCACCCGGGACAAAGACGGCTACACCTTC.

This clonotype was observed many times. V and J are TRBV27 and TRBJ2-1, with D perhaps given as TRBD1 or TRBD2 (6 bases each). Germline assignment: CDR1 MNHEY and CDR2 SMNVEV (reference sequence). Trimming cost V 7 bases and J 7 bases, with 11 bases left between them. This CDR3 region has 12 residues. The CDR3 nucleotides are TGTGCCAGCACAGGGGCGGGGAATGAGCAGTTCTTC. This encodes CASTGAGNEQFF.

The chain links TRBV20-1 to TRBJ2-3; a possible D gene is TRBD2 (6 bases). The V end was cut by 1 base, the J end by 2 bases, with 7 bases between. CDR1 is DFQATT and CDR2 is SNEGSKA in the germline V gene (reference sequence). CDR3 size: 13 residues. The CDR3 is CSARGDSTDTQYF. In DNA, the CDR3 is TGCAGTGCTAGAGGGGACTCCACAGATACGCAGTATTTT.

In this sample, this clonotype turned up a few times. The genes are TRBV6-5 and TRBJ2-1, with 12 bases that match TRBD2. CDR3 length equals 14 residues. Germline loops: CDR1 MNHEY, CDR2 SVGAGI. The trim removed 1 base at V and 15 bases at J, leaving 7 bases unmatched. Here the CDR3 DNA reads TGTGCCAGCAGTTACTATCTAGCGGGGGGGCCCCTGTTCTTC. Residues: CASSYYLAGGPLFF.

J is TRBJ1-1 and V is TRBV10-3; D is ambiguous. V was trimmed by 4 bases and J by 0 bases, leaving 6 bases between them. The CDR3 is 13 amino acids. Germline V gene data show CDR1 as ENHRY and CDR2 as SYGVKD. This CDR3 is CAISAKMNTEAFF. CDR3 bases: TGTGCCATCAGTGCCAAGATGAACACTGAAGCTTTCTTT.

In this sample, this clonotype turned up a few times. V usage is TRBV5-5 and J usage is TRBJ2-3; TRBD1 might be the D (6 bases). From germline, CDR1 is SGHKS and CDR2 YYEKEE (reference sequence). This CDR3 contains 16 residues. Trimming left V 4 bases short and J 0 bases short, with 15 bases between. Here the CDR3 DNA reads TGTGCCAGCAGCCCGGGACACGTCTTCAGCACAGATACGCAGTATTTT. Translated: CASSPGHVFSTDTQYF.